Listed below are T cell receptor beta chains from one sample, sequenced in a study of control samples from healthy donors and cancer patients. Some clones are missing from TCRdb's copy, which holds only in-frame ones; the method was immunoSEQ multiplex PCR. The sample has 100,000 or so clones; approximately 93% are singletons. Sequencing used blood. The receptor source for this set is a woman aged 30 to 39 in good health. The conserved cysteine and the conserved F or W are not part of the CDR3 here. D genes are given only for firm matches.

TRBV5-1,TRBD1,ASSLVTGVKETQY
TRBV7-2,NA,ASSSASLDLSGYT
TRBV18,TRBD2,ASDGMGPGGEQF
TRBV27,NA,ASGGGFGKNIQY
TRBV12-3/TRBV12-4,NA,ASSRTNGNTIY
TRBV10-3,NA,AISEQGVNQPQH
TRBV4-2,NA,ASSQDKYGDEQY
TRBV7-9,NA,ASSLAGGRGNTIY
TRBV6-5,NA,ASSYGRGGNSPLH
TRBV28,NA,ASIPTRVSDSNQPQH
TRBV30,TRBD2,AWSVASGYNEQF
TRBV5-1,TRBD2,ASSVSGGVYEQY
TRBV11-1,TRBD2,ASHQGGSYTDTQY
TRBV28,NA,ASREMNTEAF
TRBV12-5,NA,VSLVVWGQTSTDTQY
TRBV19,NA,ASTRGRGEKLF
TRBV20-1,TRBD2,SASVLAGFGDTQY
TRBV28,TRBD1,ASKTGGNQPQH
TRBV2,TRBD2,ASSPIGTSGSYEQF
TRBV2,TRBD2,ASIIGGGAVSTEQY
TRBV7-9,NA,ASSLGGRVEKLF
TRBV6-6,NA,ASSSVAQARLF
TRBV19,NA,ASTDHRGGEQY
TRBV6-5,NA,ASKQEGYGYT
TRBV2,NA,ASRQGLRSNQPQH
TRBV4-1,TRBD1,ASSLGQGATGGNTIY
TRBV30,TRBD2,ARRQKKAGEETQY
TRBV5-1,TRBD2,ASSLRAGLAGGSTDTQY
TRBV30,TRBD1,AWSPPAGGSTDTQY
TRBV30,NA,AWGGGSIEQY
TRBV10-1,TRBD1,ASSRTGGPYEQY
TRBV7-3,TRBD1,ASSRDRDYGYT